What follows describes a single TCR beta chain. The data belong to a study of blood T cell repertoires in COVID-19. On the study more broadly: Samples representing acute and convalescent COVID-19 were sourced from the United States, Italy and Spain. PBMCs, B-cell-depleted T cells, or T cells provided the cDNA or gDNA that made up the material.

Original processing notes: Scientists estimated how many nucleated cells there were by amplifying reference gene primers. Libraries were prepared by immunoSEQ multiplex PCR; TCRdb keeps only in-frame clonotypes and omits some of them. V and J calls and clone size are as listed in that table; D and trimming were resolved from the DNA. The sample gives 200,000 to 300,000 clones, approximately 88% of which show up once; about 0.7% is in the top ten. V gave up 3 bases and J gave up 3 bases; unmatched junction bases: 5. Per the germline V gene, CDR1 is SGHTA and CDR2 is FQGNSA. The CDR3 has 15 amino acids.

This chain links TRBV7-2 with TRBJ2-7, with 10 bases matching TRBD1. Sample: peripheral blood. The sequence was collected from a human donor in a cohort sampled during active COVID-19. The CDR3 loop is CASSLGGTGDYEQYF. CDR3 sequence (DNA): TGTGCCAGCAGCTTGGGGGGGACAGGGGACTACGAGCAGTACTTC.